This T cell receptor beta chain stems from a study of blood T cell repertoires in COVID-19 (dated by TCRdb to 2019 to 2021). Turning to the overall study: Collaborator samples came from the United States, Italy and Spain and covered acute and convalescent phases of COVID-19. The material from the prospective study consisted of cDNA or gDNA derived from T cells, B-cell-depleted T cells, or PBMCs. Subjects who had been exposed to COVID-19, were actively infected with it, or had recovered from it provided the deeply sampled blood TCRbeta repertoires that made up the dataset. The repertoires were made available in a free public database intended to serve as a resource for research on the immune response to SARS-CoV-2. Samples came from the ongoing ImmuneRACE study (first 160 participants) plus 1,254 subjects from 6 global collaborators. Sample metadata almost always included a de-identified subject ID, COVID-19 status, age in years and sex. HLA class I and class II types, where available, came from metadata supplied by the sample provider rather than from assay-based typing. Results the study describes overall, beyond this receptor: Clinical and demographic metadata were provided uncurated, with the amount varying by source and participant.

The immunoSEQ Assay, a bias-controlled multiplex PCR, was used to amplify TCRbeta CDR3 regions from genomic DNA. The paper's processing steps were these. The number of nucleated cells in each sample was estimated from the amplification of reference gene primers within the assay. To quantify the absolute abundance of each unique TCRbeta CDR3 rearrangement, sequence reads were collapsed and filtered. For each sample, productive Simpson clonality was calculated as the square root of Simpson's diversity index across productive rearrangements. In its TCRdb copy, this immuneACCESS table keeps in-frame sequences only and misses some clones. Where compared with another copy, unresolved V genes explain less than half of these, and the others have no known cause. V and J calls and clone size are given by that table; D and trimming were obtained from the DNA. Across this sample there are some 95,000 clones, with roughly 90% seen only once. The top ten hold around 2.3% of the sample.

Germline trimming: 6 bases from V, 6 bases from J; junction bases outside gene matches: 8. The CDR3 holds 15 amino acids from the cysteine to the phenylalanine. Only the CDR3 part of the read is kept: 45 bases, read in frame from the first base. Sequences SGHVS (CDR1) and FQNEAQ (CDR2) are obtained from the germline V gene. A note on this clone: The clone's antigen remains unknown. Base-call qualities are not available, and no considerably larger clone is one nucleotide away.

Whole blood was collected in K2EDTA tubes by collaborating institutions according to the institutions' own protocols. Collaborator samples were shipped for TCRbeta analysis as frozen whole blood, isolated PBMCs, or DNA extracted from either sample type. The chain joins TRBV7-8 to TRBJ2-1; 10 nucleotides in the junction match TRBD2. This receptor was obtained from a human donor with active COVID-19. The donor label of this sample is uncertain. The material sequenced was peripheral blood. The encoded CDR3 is CASRESGGAFNEQFF. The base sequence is TGTGCCAGCAGAGAAAGCGGGGGGGCTTTCAATGAGCAGTTCTTC.